The T cell receptor (beta chain) described here comes from a study of PD-L1 blockade in urothelial cancer. As for the study in general: The researchers analyzed blood 3 weeks (second dose) and 6 weeks after treatment start.

Whole-study results and caveats: Durable-benefit patients had greater expansion of tumor-associated blood clones at 3 weeks. Below-median pretreatment blood TCR clonality was associated with improved progression-free and overall survival.

Comments on this clone: Its target is unknown.

The CDR3 extends over 14 amino acids. CDR1 LNHDA and CDR2 SQIVND come from the germline V gene (reference sequence). Trimming stripped 9 bases from V and 5 bases from J, with 20 bases between. Clones were sequenced by immunoSEQ multiplex PCR, and TCRdb holds only the in-frame ones, with some missing. The sample lists some 30,000 clones, 87% occurring once. Here the sequenced sample was PBMCs, taken around atezolizumab (anti-PD-L1) treatment. This chain connects TRBV19 to TRBJ2-7; D is perhaps TRBD1 (6 bases). The source is a man over 45 with urothelial cancer. CDR3 DNA sequence: TGTGCCAGCTCTTACCGGGACACTCAGCACGAGCAGTACTTC. Protein sequence: CASSYRDTQHEQYF. Together with reference TRBV19 and TRBJ2-7, the CDR3 gives the full variable domain: DGGITQSPKYLFRKEGQNVTLSCEQNLNHDAMYWYRQDPGQGLRLIYYSQIVNDFQKGDIAEGYSVSREKKESFPLTVTSAQKNPTAFYLCASSYRDTQHEQYFGPGTRLTVT.